One TCR beta chain is described in this entry. As yet, its antigen is unknown. No DNA is given; TCRdb re-called the 5' RACE reads and lists each CDR3 protein once. The sample has 500,000 or so distinct CDR3 sequences. These data belong to a study of T cells expressing NK-cell markers. Study in general: Repertoire data for TCR beta were derived from sorted T cells (CD3+CD56+NKG2C+, CD3+CD56+NKG2C- and CD3+CD56-NKG2C+).

The study's findings and limits: Of the CD8+ T cell pool in roughly six donors, roughly 1.0-7.0% was accounted for by dominant NKG2C+ clonotypes.

The CDR3 runs 15 residues. Germline V gene data show CDR1 as SGHAT and CDR2 as FQNNGV. The chain links TRBV11-2 to TRBJ2-7. The sequencing sample was made of blood T cells: a sorted CD56 or NKG2C T cell subset, CD4+ or CD8+ T cells, or bulk PBMC T cells (not recorded which). This receptor was taken from a man in his late teens or twenties in good health. The CDR3 protein is CASSLNRQSSYEQYF.